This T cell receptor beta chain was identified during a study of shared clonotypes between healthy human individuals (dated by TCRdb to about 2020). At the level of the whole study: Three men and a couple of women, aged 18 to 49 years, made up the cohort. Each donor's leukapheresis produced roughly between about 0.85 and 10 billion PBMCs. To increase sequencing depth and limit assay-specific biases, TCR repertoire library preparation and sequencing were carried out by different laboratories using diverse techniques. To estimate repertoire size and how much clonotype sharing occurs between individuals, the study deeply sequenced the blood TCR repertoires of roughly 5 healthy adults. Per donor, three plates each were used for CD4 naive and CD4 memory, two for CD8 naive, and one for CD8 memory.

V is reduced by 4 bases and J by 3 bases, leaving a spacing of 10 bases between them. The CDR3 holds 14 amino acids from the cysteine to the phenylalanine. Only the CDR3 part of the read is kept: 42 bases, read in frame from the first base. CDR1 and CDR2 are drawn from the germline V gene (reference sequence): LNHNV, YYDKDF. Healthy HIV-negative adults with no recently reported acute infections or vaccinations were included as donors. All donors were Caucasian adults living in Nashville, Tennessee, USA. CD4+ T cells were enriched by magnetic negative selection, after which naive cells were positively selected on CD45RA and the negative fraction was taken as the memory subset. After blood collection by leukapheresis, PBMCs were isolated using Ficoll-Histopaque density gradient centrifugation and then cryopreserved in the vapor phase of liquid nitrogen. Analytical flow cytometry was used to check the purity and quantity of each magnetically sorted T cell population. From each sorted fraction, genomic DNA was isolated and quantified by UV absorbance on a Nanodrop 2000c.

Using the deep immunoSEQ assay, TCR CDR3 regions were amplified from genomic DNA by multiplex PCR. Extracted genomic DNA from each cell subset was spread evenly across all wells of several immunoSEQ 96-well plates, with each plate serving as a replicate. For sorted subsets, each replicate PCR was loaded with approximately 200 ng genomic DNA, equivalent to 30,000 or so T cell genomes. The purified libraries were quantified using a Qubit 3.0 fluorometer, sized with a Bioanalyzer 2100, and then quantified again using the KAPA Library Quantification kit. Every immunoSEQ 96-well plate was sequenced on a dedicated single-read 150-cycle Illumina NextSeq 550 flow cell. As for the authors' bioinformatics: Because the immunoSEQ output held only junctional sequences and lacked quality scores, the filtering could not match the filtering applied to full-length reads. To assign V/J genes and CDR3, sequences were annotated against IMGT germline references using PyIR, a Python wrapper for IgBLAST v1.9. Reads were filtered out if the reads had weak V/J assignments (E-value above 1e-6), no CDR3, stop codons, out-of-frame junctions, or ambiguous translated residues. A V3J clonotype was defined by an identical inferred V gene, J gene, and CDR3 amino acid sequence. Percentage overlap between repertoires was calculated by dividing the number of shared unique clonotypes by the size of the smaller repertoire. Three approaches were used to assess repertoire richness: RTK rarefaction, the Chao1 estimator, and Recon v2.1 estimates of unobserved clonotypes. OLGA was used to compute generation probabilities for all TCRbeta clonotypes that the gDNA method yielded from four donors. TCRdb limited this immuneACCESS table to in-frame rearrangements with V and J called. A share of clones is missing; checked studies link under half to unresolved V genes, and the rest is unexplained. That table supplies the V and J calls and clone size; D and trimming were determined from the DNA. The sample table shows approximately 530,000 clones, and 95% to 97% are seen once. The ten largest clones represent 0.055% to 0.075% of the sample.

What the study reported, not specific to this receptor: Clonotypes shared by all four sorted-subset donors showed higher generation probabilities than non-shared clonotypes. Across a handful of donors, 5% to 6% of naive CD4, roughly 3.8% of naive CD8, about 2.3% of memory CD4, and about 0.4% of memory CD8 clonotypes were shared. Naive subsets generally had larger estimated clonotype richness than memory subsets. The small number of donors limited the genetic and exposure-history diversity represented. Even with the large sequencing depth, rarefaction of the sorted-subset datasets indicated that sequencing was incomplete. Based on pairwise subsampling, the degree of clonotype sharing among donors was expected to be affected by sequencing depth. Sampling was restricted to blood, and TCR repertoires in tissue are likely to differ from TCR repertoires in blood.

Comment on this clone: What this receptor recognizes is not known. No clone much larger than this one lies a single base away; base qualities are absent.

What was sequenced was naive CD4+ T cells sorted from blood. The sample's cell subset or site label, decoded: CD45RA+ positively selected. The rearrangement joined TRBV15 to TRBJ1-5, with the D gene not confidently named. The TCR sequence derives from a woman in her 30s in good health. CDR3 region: CATSMRGFNQPQHF. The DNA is TGTGCCACCAGCATGCGGGGATTCAATCAGCCCCAGCATTTT.